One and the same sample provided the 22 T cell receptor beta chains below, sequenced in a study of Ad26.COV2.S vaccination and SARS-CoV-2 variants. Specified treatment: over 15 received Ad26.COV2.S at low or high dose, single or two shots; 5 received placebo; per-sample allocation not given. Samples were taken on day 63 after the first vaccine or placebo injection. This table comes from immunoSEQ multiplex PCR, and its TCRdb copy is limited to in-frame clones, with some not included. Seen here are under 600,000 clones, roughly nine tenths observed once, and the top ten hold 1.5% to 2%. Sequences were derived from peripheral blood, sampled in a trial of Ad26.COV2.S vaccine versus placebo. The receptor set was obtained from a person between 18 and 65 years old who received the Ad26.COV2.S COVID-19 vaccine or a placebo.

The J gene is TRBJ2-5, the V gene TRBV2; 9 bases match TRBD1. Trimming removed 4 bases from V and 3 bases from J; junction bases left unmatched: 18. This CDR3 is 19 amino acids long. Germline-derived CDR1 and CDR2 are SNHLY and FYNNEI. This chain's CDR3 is CASSVYLDRGVLGKETQYF. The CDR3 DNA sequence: TGTGCCAGCAGTGTTTACCTAGACAGGGGGGTCTTGGGGAAAGAGACCCAGTACTTC.

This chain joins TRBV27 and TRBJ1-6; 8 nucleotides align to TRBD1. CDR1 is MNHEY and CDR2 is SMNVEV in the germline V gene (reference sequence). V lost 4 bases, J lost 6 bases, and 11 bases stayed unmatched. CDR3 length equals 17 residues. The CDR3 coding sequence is TGTGCCAGCAGTTCGACAGGGGAGAACCGGGGTAATTCACCCCTCCACTTT. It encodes CASSSTGENRGNSPLHF.

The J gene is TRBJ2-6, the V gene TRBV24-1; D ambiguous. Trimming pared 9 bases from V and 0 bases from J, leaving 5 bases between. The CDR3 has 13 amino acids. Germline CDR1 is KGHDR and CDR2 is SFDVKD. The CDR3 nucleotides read TGTGCCACCTCTGACTCTGGGGCCAACGTCCTGACTTTC. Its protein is CATSDSGANVLTF.

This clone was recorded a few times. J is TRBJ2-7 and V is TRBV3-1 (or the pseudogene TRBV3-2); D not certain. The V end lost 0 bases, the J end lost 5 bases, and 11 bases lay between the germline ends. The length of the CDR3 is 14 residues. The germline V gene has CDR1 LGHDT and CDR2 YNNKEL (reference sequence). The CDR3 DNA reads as TGTGCCAGCAGCCAAGATTACAGAGCCCACGAGCAGTACTTC. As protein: CASSQDYRAHEQYF.

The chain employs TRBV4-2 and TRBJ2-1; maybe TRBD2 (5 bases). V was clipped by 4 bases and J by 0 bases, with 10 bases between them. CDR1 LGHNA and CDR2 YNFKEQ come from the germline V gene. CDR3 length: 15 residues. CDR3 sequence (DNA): TGTGCCAGCAGCCCGTCGGGATACTCCTACAATGAGCAGTTCTTC. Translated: CASSPSGYSYNEQFF.

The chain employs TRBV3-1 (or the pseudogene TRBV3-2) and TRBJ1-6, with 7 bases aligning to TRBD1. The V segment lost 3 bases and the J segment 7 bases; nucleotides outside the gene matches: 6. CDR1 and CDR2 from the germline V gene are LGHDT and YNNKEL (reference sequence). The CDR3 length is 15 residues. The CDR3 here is CASSHQTGRNSPLHF. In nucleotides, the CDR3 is TGTGCCAGCAGCCATCAGACAGGGCGGAATTCACCCCTCCACTTT.

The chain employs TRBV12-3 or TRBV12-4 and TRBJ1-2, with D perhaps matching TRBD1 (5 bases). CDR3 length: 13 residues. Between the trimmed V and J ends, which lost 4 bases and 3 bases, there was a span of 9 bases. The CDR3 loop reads CASSWGRDYGYTF. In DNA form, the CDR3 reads TGTGCCAGCAGTTGGGGCAGGGACTATGGCTACACCTTC.

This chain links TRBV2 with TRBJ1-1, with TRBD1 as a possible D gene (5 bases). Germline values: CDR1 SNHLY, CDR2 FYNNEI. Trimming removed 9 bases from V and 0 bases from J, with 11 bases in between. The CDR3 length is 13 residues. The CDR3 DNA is TGTGCCAGTGACCGACAGATGAACACTGAAGCTTTCTTT. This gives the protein CASDRQMNTEAFF.

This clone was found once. The chain's CDR3 is CASSDLFAGANVLTF. The CDR3 bases are TGTGCCAGCAGTGATCTGTTCGCTGGGGCCAACGTCCTGACTTTC. The chain carries TRBV2 and TRBJ2-6; no clear D gene. The CDR3 has 15 amino acids. Trimming removed 3 bases from V and 2 bases from J, with 8 bases in between. CDR1 and CDR2 from the germline V gene are SNHLY and FYNNEI.

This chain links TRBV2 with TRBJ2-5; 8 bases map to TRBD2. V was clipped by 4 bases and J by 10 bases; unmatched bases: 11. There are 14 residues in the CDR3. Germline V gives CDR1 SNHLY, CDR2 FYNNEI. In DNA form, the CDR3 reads TGTGCCAGCAGTGCGGGACTAGACCCAACACGCCAGTACTTC. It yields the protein CASSAGLDPTRQYF.

In DNA, the CDR3 is TGTGCCAGCAGTCGGACGTTCTACTCTGGAAACACCATATATTTT. This sequence encodes CASSRTFYSGNTIYF. The genes are TRBV2 and TRBJ1-3, with no clear D. The CDR3 has 15 residues. Germline CDR1 is SNHLY and CDR2 is FYNNEI. The ends were cut back, 5 bases at V and 0 bases at J, with 11 bases in the middle.

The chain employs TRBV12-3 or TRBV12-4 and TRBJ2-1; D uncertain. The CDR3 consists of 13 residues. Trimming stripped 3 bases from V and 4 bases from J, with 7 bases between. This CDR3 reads CASSFLKYNEQFF. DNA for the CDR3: TGTGCCAGCAGTTTCCTCAAATACAATGAGCAGTTCTTC.

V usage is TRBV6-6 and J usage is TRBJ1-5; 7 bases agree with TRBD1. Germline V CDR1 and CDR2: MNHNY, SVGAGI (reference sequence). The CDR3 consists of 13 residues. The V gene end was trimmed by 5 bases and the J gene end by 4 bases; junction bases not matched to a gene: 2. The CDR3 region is CASSRQGNQPQHF. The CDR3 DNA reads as TGTGCCAGCAGTCGACAGGGTAATCAGCCCCAGCATTTT.

In DNA, the CDR3 is TGTGCCACCCTAAAGGAGTGGGAGACCCAGTACTTC. Its protein is CATLKEWETQYF. This chain links TRBV2 with TRBJ2-5; D is unresolved. From germline, CDR1 is SNHLY and CDR2 FYNNEI. With 10 bases removed from V and 5 bases from J, the gap between germline ends came to 14 bases. The CDR3 is made up of 12 amino acids. The whole variable domain, remainder taken from reference TRBV2 and TRBJ2-5, is EPEVTQTPSHQVTQMGQEVILRCVPISNHLYFYWYRQILGQKVEFLVSFYNNEISEKSEIFDDQFSVERPDGSNFTLKIRSTKLEDSAMYFCATLKEWETQYFGPGTRLLVL.

The CDR3 nucleotides read TGTGCCAGCTTTGGAAGTGAAGTTGAGCAGTACTTC. It translates to CASFGSEVEQYF. The chain links TRBV2 to TRBJ2-7; D gene unclear. Trimming cost V 8 bases and J 7 bases, with 15 bases left between them. The CDR3 is made up of 12 amino acids. Germline values: CDR1 SNHLY, CDR2 FYNNEI. The full variable domain, completed using reference TRBV2 and TRBJ2-7, is EPEVTQTPSHQVTQMGQEVILRCVPISNHLYFYWYRQILGQKVEFLVSFYNNEISEKSEIFDDQFSVERPDGSNFTLKIRSTKLEDSAMYFCASFGSEVEQYFGPGTRLTVT.

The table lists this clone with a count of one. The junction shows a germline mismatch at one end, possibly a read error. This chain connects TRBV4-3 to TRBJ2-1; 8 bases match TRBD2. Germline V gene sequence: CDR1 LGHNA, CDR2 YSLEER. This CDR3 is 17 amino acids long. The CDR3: CASSLGIVGGAYNEQFF. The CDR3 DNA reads TGCGCCAGCAGCCTCGGTATCGTCGGGGGGGCCTATAATGAGCAGTTCTTC.

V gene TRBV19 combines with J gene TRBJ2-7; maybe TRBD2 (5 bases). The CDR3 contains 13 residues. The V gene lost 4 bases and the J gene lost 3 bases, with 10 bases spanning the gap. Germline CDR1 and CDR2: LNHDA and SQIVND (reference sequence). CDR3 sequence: CASSTAAGYEQYF. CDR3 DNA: TGTGCCAGTAGTACGGCGGCGGGCTACGAGCAGTACTTC.

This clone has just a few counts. CDR3 nucleotide sequence: TGTGCCAGCAGTTTAGTCGGGTGGGGCACTGAAGCTTTCTTT. This gives the protein CASSLVGWGTEAFF. The chain is built from TRBV28 and TRBJ1-1; D is ambiguous. The V end lost 2 bases, the J end lost 4 bases, and 11 bases lay between the germline ends. This CDR3 is built from 14 residues. CDR1 and CDR2 from the germline V gene are MDHEN and SYDVKM. Together with reference TRBV28 and TRBJ1-1, the CDR3 gives the full variable domain: DVKVTQSSRYLVKRTGEKVFLECVQDMDHENMFWYRQDPGLGLRLIYFSYDVKMKEKGDIPEGYSVSREKKERFSLILESASTNQTSMYLCASSLVGWGTEAFFGQGTRLTVV.

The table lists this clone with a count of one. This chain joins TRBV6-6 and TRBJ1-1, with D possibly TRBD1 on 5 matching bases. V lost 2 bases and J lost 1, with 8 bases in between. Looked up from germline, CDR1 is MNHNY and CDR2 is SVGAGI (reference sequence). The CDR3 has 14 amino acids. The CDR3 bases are TGTGCCAGCAGTTACGAGGGGTCGAACACTGAAGCTTTCTTT. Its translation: CASSYEGSNTEAFF.

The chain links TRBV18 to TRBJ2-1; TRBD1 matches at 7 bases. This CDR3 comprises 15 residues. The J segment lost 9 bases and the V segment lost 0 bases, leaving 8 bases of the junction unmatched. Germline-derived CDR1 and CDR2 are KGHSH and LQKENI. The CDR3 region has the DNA TGTGCCAGCTCACCACCGAGCCAGGGGGAGAGTGAGCAGTTCTTC. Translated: CASSPPSQGESEQFF.

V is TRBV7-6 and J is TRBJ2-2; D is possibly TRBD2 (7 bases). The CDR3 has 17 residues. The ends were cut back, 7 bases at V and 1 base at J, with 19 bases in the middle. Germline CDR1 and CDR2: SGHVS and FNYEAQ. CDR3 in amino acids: CASTHTEGGWNTGELFF. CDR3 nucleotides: TGTGCCAGCACCCATACCGAGGGGGGGTGGAACACCGGGGAGCTGTTTTTT.

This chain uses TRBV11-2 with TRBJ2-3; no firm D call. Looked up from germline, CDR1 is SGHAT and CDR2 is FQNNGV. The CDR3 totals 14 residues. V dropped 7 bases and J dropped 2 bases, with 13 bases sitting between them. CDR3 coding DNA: TGTGCCAGCAAAAAGACAACTTTCACAGATACGCAGTATTTT. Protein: CASKKTTFTDTQYF.